Below are 27 T cell receptor beta chains sequenced from a single sample in a study of cytomegalovirus exposure and HLA in healthy donors. PCR used 60 Vbeta primers and 13 Jbeta primers. Profiling relied on immunoSEQ multiplex PCR, and the TCRdb table lists in-frame clones only, not all of them. The sample shows fewer than 200,000 clones, less than 85% of them seen only once. The sequencing input was PBMCs. The source of these receptors is a man between 35 and 55 years old in good health and CMV-seronegative.

V usage is TRBV7-9 and J usage is TRBJ1-5; 7 bases are shared with TRBD1. Germline V lookup: CDR1 SEHNR, CDR2 FQNEAQ (reference sequence). This CDR3 comprises 12 residues. The CDR3 reads CSARGLDQPQHF. The CDR3 nucleotides are TGTTCCGCAAGGGGGCTAGATCAGCCCCAGCATTTT.

The gene calls are TRBV10-3 and TRBJ2-1, with D possibly matching TRBD2 (6 bases). Germline lookup yields CDR1 ENHRY and CDR2 SYGVKD. V lost 0 bases and J 4 bases, leaving 13 bases between the germline ends. The CDR3 contains 16 residues. CDR3 in amino acids: CAISESSGELYNEQFF. DNA of the CDR3: TGTGCCATCAGTGAGTCATCGGGAGAGTTGTACAATGAGCAGTTCTTC.

The chain employs TRBV5-6 and TRBJ1-6; a weak D match, TRBD1 (5 bases). The V end lost 1 base, the J end lost 8 bases, and 19 bases lay between the germline ends. Germline-derived CDR1 and CDR2 are SGHDT and YYEEEE. The CDR3 length is 17 residues. Here the CDR3 reads CASSLLLGSPGDSPLHF. DNA of the CDR3: TGTGCCAGCAGCTTGCTTCTGGGGTCCCCGGGGGATTCACCCCTCCACTTT.

The genes are TRBV29-1 and TRBJ2-1; D might be TRBD2 (6 bases). Germline V gene lookup returns CDR1 SQVTM and CDR2 ANQGSEA. V was pared by 6 bases and J by 4 bases, with 10 bases between. CDR3 length equals 12 residues. The CDR3 here is CSVRTTYNEQFF. DNA of the CDR3: TGCAGCGTAAGGACTACTTACAATGAGCAGTTCTTC.

The gene calls are TRBV19 and TRBJ1-2, with TRBD1 matching over 7 bases. Trimming at V came to 7 bases and at J to 0 bases, leaving 8 bases not matched to a gene. Germline CDR1 LNHDA, CDR2 SQIVND (reference sequence). The CDR3 totals 15 residues. CDR3 coding DNA: TGTGCCAGTATTTCAACAGGGGACGCTAACTATGGCTACACCTTC. Its protein product is CASISTGDANYGYTF.

The chain combines TRBV7-9 with TRBJ1-1; D perhaps matches TRBD1 (6 bases). Looked up from germline, CDR1 is SEHNR and CDR2 is FQNEAQ (reference sequence). CDR3 length: 13 amino acids. CDR3 region: CSTTRGGTAEAFF. In nucleotides, the CDR3 is TGTTCCACCACAAGGGGGGGGACGGCTGAAGCTTTCTTT.

This sequence joins TRBV19 and TRBJ2-1; D uncertain. The CDR3 is made up of 12 amino acids. The germline V and J ends were trimmed by 4 bases and 3 bases, with 4 bases remaining between them. Germline V gives CDR1 LNHDA, CDR2 SQIVND (reference sequence). CDR3 bases: TGTGCCAGTAGTACTAGCTACAATGAGCAGTTCTTC. This codes for CASSTSYNEQFF.

This chain uses TRBV29-1 with TRBJ1-1; TRBD1 matches at 7 bases. The CDR3 spans 14 residues. Trimming took 6 bases from V and 0 from J; bases not matched to a gene: 7. In germline, CDR1 is SQVTM, CDR2 ANQGSEA. The CDR3 sequence is CSVQGRTLNTEAFF. The CDR3 nucleotides read TGCAGCGTACAGGGGCGAACCTTGAACACTGAAGCTTTCTTT.

There are a few counts of this clone. The chain is built from TRBV30 and TRBJ2-5, with a possible D match to TRBD1 (7 bases). The germline gives CDR1 GTSNPN, CDR2 SVGIG (reference sequence). The CDR3 spans 13 residues. Trimming shortened V by 4 bases and J by 7 bases, and 16 bases separated the two germline ends. For the CDR3, the DNA is TGTGCCTGGAACGAGGAGGGGGCCGGGACCCAGTACTTC. It yields the protein CAWNEEGAGTQYF.

The chain recombines TRBV5-4 with TRBJ2-7, with 7 bases identical to TRBD2. The V gene's germline CDR1 is SGHNT and CDR2 YYREEE (reference sequence). J lost 4 bases, V lost 3 bases, and 22 bases had no gene match. CDR3 length equals 19 residues. The CDR3 region is CASSSPPAGDILGIYEQYF. For the CDR3, the DNA is TGTGCCAGCAGCTCCCCCCCGGCGGGAGACATATTGGGTATTTACGAGCAGTACTTC.

This clone was seen once. The V gene is TRBV5-6, the J gene TRBJ1-6; 9 nucleotides agree with TRBD1. Per germline, CDR1 SGHDT and CDR2 YYEEEE. This CDR3 is 15 amino acids long. J lost 5 bases, V lost 3 bases, and 3 bases had no gene match. The CDR3 region is CASSWGTGNNSPLHF. CDR3 DNA: TGTGCCAGCAGCTGGGGGACAGGGAATAATTCACCCCTCCACTTT.

V and J are TRBV9 and TRBJ1-4; 7 bases fit TRBD1. The trim removed 2 bases at V and 7 bases at J, leaving 8 bases unmatched. Germline lookup yields CDR1 SGDLS and CDR2 YYNGEE. The CDR3 is 15 amino acids. The CDR3 bases are TGTGCCAGCAGCGTCACAGGGGCCGATGGTGAAAAACTGTTTTTT. Encoded protein: CASSVTGADGEKLFF.

This clone was picked up one time. The rearrangement links TRBV13 to TRBJ1-2, with 8 bases that match TRBD1. The germline gives CDR1 PRHDT, CDR2 FYEKMQ (reference sequence). The CDR3 totals 15 residues. The ends lost 5 bases at V and 5 bases at J; junction bases unmatched: 10. The CDR3 spells CASSLGQGAEYGYTF. In DNA, the CDR3 is TGTGCCAGCAGCCTTGGGCAGGGGGCCGAATATGGCTACACCTTC.

This chain links TRBV6-6 with TRBJ2-7; D is unresolved. Germline V gives CDR1 MNHNY, CDR2 SVGAGI (reference sequence). The CDR3 runs to 13 residues. V was clipped by 6 bases and J by 0 bases, with 9 bases between them. The CDR3 bases are TGTGCCAGCAGCCTTCTAGTCTCCTACGAGCAGTACTTC. It specifies CASSLLVSYEQYF.

This clone was seen just once. Sequence at one end of the junction differs from germline and may be a read error. The same CDR3 also results from other DNA sequences found in this sample. The V and J genes are TRBV6-5 and TRBJ1-1, with a weak D call TRBD1 (5 bases). Germline loops: CDR1 MNHEY, CDR2 SVGAGI. CDR3 size: 15 residues. The CDR3 region is CASRDQTARRTEAFF. The CDR3 DNA follows: TGTGCCAGCAGGGACCAGACAGCACGTCGCACTGAGGCTTTCTTT.

The genes are TRBV7-2 and TRBJ1-1; 7 bases match TRBD1. Trimming at V came to 5 bases and at J to 2 bases, leaving 5 bases not matched to a gene. The CDR3 runs to 14 residues. Germline V gene sequence: CDR1 SGHTA, CDR2 FQGNSA. The CDR3 sequence is CASSRDRANTEAFF. CDR3 sequence (DNA): TGTGCCAGCAGCCGAGACAGGGCCAACACTGAAGCTTTCTTT.

This clone was detected only a few times. The chain recombines TRBV27 with TRBJ1-5, with a tentative D call TRBD1 (5 bases). The CDR3 is made up of 15 amino acids. Germline CDR1 MNHEY, CDR2 SMNVEV (reference sequence). The V end lost 8 bases, the J end lost 0 bases, and 14 bases lay between the germline ends. The CDR3, as DNA: TGTGCCAGCCGTCGGGGGGTTGTTAGCAATCAGCCCCAGCATTTT. Its protein product is CASRRGVVSNQPQHF.

The chain employs TRBV27 and TRBJ1-1; 8 bases align to TRBD1. Germline CDR1 and CDR2: MNHEY and SMNVEV (reference sequence). The CDR3 is 17 amino acids. V dropped 5 bases and J dropped 4; count of bases not matched to a gene: 15. This CDR3 reads CASSDRTGRGVGTEAFF. CDR3 bases: TGTGCCAGCAGTGACAGGACAGGGAGGGGGGTAGGCACTGAAGCTTTCTTT.

The chain has TRBV4-3 and TRBJ1-2; D call uncertain. The CDR3 is 14 residues long. V was pared by 0 bases and J by 8 bases, with 13 bases between. The V gene's germline CDR1 is LGHNA and CDR2 YSLEER. The CDR3 loop reads CASSQDMEVDGYTF. DNA for the CDR3: TGCGCCAGCAGCCAAGATATGGAGGTAGACGGCTACACCTTC.

The chain links TRBV9 to TRBJ1-3; no definite D call. V was pared by 0 bases and J by 0 bases, with 7 bases between. Germline lookup yields CDR1 SGDLS and CDR2 YYNGEE. There are 15 residues in the CDR3. The CDR3 is CASSVGSYSGNTIYF. The CDR3 DNA follows: TGTGCCAGCAGCGTAGGGAGTTACTCTGGAAACACCATATATTTT.

The genes are TRBV30 and TRBJ2-3; a weak D match, TRBD1 (5 bases). The CDR3 length is 13 residues. Trimming shortened V by 3 bases and J by 5 bases, and 12 bases separated the two germline ends. Germline CDR1 reads GTSNPN; CDR2 reads SVGIG (reference sequence). In DNA, the CDR3 is TGTGCCTGGAGCCCAGGGTTGGAAGATACGCAGTATTTT. Amino acids: CAWSPGLEDTQYF.

This chain uses TRBV5-6 with TRBJ1-2, with D uncertain. V was clipped by 4 bases and J by 0 bases, with 16 bases between them. CDR3 length equals 16 residues. Germline V lookup: CDR1 SGHDT, CDR2 YYEEEE. The CDR3 region is CASSPIIRVANYGYTF. The CDR3 region has the DNA TGTGCCAGCAGCCCCATTATCCGGGTAGCTAACTATGGCTACACCTTC. Variable domain in full (rest from reference TRBV5-6 and TRBJ1-2): DAGVTQSPTHLIKTRGQQVTLRCSPKSGHDTVSWYQQALGQGPQFIFQYYEEEERQRGNFPDRFSGHQFPNYSSELNVNALLLGDSALYLCASSPIIRVANYGYTFGSGTRLTVV.

J is TRBJ1-1 and V is TRBV29-1, with D possibly TRBD1 on 6 matching bases. V dropped 7 bases and J dropped 6 bases, with 15 bases sitting between them. The CDR3 is made up of 12 amino acids. Germline values: CDR1 SQVTM, CDR2 ANQGSEA. CDR3 sequence (DNA): TGCAGCGGGACTCAGGGGAAGGCTGAAGCTTTCTTT. It yields the protein CSGTQGKAEAFF.

The chain employs TRBV5-4 and TRBJ2-1, with 9 positions matching TRBD1. This CDR3 has 14 amino acids. V gave up 3 bases and J gave up 10 bases; unmatched junction bases: 8. The germline V gene has CDR1 SGHNT and CDR2 YYREEE (reference sequence). CDR3 sequence (DNA): TGTGCCAGCAGCTCAGGGACAGGGAAGGGCGAGCAGTTCTTC. It is translated as CASSSGTGKGEQFF.

The CDR3 protein is CASSPGLWSGNTIYF. The DNA of the CDR3 is TGTGCCAGCAGCCCCGGGTTGTGGTCTGGAAACACCATATATTTT. The rearrangement uses TRBV5-6 and TRBJ1-3; D unclear. The V end lost 4 bases, the J end lost 1 base, and 12 bases lay between the germline ends. The CDR3 spans 15 residues. Germline-derived CDR1 and CDR2 are SGHDT and YYEEEE.

The CDR3 coding sequence is TGTGCCAGCAGCCCTAGGCGGGGAGGGGCAGATACGCAGTATTTT. Residues: CASSPRRGGADTQYF. The chain joins TRBV5-4 to TRBJ2-3, with TRBD2 matching over 7 bases. This CDR3 is 15 amino acids long. Germline trimming cut 4 bases from V and 4 bases from J; bases unmatched to any gene: 9. Germline CDR1 and CDR2: SGHNT and YYREEE (reference sequence).

The chain is built from TRBV5-1 and TRBJ2-2; TRBD1 matches 8 bases. The CDR3 loop spans 16 amino acids. The V and J ends lost 4 bases and 4 bases, in that order; junction bases with no gene match: 9. Germline CDR1 reads SGHRS; CDR2 reads YFSETQ. The CDR3 loop is CASSPSRDRSTGELFF. DNA for the CDR3: TGCGCCAGCAGCCCGTCCCGGGACAGGAGCACCGGGGAGCTGTTTTTT.